This TCR beta chain stems from a study of blood T cell repertoires in COVID-19. Assay used: immunoSEQ multiplex PCR; TCRdb lists only in-frame clones, some missing. The sample has 150,000 to 180,000 clones, 85% to 90% seen once; the top ten hold more than 14%. This CDR3 contains 13 residues. Germline-derived CDR1 and CDR2 are KGHSH and LQKENI. Between the trimmed V and J ends, which lost 2 bases and 1 base, there was a span of 5 bases. The rearrangement links TRBV18 to TRBJ1-1; D is undetermined. Sample: peripheral blood. The clonotype originates from a woman in her 40s with acute or convalescent COVID-19. The CDR3 loop reads CASSPTRNTEAFF. The CDR3 nucleotides read TGTGCCAGCTCACCAACAAGGAACACTGAAGCTTTCTTT.